The 14 T cell receptor beta chains reported below all come from one sample, sequenced in a study of control samples from healthy donors and cancer patients (dated by TCRdb to the early 2020s). Library prep was done by the immunoSEQ multiplex PCR assay. TCRdb provides this immuneACCESS table in a form limited to in-frame rearrangements. Some clones are lacking; in checked studies, under half of them reflect an unresolved V gene, and why the rest are absent is not known. This sample is represented by under 80,000 clones; about 94% of them were singletons. Jointly, the top ten make up under 3.5% of the sample. The material sequenced was blood. The receptors here all came from a woman aged 25 to 39 in good health.

The chain uses TRBV6-6 and TRBJ1-5; D uncertain. Germline CDR1 and CDR2: MNHNY and SVGAGI (reference sequence). The CDR3 consists of 13 residues. V was shortened by 0 bases and J by 8 bases, with 8 bases between the two germline ends. The DNA of the CDR3 is TGTGCCAGCAGTTACTCGATAGGAGAGCCCCAGCATTTT. Its translation is CASSYSIGEPQHF.

The CDR3 reads CASSQYGTGLNTIYF. The CDR3 bases are TGCGCCAGCAGCCAATATGGGACAGGGCTAAACACCATATATTTT. The chain combines TRBV4-1 with TRBJ1-3, with TRBD1 matching 9 bases. The CDR3 covers 15 residues. V gave up 2 bases and J gave up 6 bases; unmatched junction bases: 5. Germline V gene sequence: CDR1 MGHRA, CDR2 YSYEKL.

The chain joins TRBV7-9 to TRBJ1-3, with D possibly being TRBD1 (5 bases). This CDR3 comprises 15 residues. Per germline, CDR1 SEHNR and CDR2 FQNEAQ (reference sequence). Trimming cost V 5 bases and J 0 bases, with 11 bases left between them. The CDR3 DNA is TGTGCCAGCAGCCGAGGGACCGCCTCTGGAAACACCATATATTTT. Translating gives CASSRGTASGNTIYF.

The chain links TRBV3-1 (or the pseudogene TRBV3-2) to TRBJ1-2, with D possibly being TRBD1 (5 bases). V was trimmed by 0 bases and J by 10 bases, leaving 15 bases between them. There are 14 residues in the CDR3. Germline V lookup: CDR1 LGHDT, CDR2 YNNKEL (reference sequence). The CDR3 is CASSQDGRGVVYTF. For the CDR3, the DNA is TGTGCCAGCAGCCAAGATGGAAGGGGCGTTGTCTACACCTTC.

The chain carries TRBV20-1 and TRBJ2-7; TRBD1 is a possible D gene (6 bases). Germline V CDR1 and CDR2: DFQATT, SNEGSKA (reference sequence). The CDR3 contains 12 residues. The V and J ends lost 3 bases and 2 bases respectively, with 8 bases between them. CDR3 DNA: TGCAGTGCTAGTCCAGGGGCCTACGAGCAGTACTTC. This gives the protein CSASPGAYEQYF.

V gene TRBV20-1 combines with J gene TRBJ2-7; the match to TRBD1 covers 8 bases. V was pared by 6 bases and J by 6 bases, with 4 bases of the junction left unmatched. Looked up from germline, CDR1 is DFQATT and CDR2 is SNEGSKA (reference sequence). This CDR3 comprises 11 residues. This CDR3 reads CSADRDVEQYF. DNA of the CDR3: TGCAGTGCGGACAGGGACGTCGAGCAGTACTTC.

The rearrangement links TRBV7-2 to TRBJ2-3; 12 bases line up with TRBD2. V gave up 3 bases and J gave up 2 bases; unmatched junction bases: 6. The CDR3 sequence is 17 residues long. CDR1 is SGHTA and CDR2 is FQGNSA in the germline V gene. The CDR3 loop reads CASSLGRTSGDTDTQYF. CDR3 DNA sequence: TGTGCCAGCAGCTTGGGAAGGACTAGCGGGGACACAGATACGCAGTATTTT.

The chain is built from TRBV4-1 and TRBJ2-7; 8 bases are a match to TRBD2. This CDR3 contains 15 residues. CDR1 is MGHRA and CDR2 is YSYEKL in the germline V gene. Losses at the gene ends were 0 bases for V and 2 bases for J; bases not matched to a gene: 3. Here the CDR3 reads CASSQELAGTYEQYF. CDR3 coding DNA: TGCGCCAGCAGCCAAGAGTTAGCGGGGACCTACGAGCAGTACTTC.

The chain is built from TRBV5-5 and TRBJ1-3; tentatively, D is TRBD1 (6 bases). There are 15 residues in the CDR3. Germline loops: CDR1 SGHKS, CDR2 YYEKEE (reference sequence). With 2 bases removed from V and 1 base from J, the gap between germline ends came to 10 bases. DNA for the CDR3: TGTGCCAGCAGCTTAGGACAGTCGTCTGGAAACACCATATATTTT. It is translated as CASSLGQSSGNTIYF.

This clone has only one observation. The rearrangement links TRBV2 to TRBJ2-7, with 7 bases identical to TRBD1. J was trimmed by 6 bases and V by 4 bases; bases with no gene match: 6. CDR3 size: 13 residues. The V gene's germline CDR1 is SNHLY and CDR2 FYNNEI. CDR3 region: CASSAGTVSEQYF. CDR3 coding DNA: TGTGCCAGCAGTGCCGGGACAGTATCCGAGCAGTACTTC.

The rearrangement joins TRBV3-1 (or the pseudogene TRBV3-2) to TRBJ1-1, with TRBD1 matching over 7 bases. Trimming at V came to 6 bases and at J to 5 bases, leaving 12 bases not matched to a gene. The germline gives CDR1 LGHDT, CDR2 YNNKEL (reference sequence). This CDR3 has 15 residues. This CDR3 reads CASSQGIRGLTEAFF. In DNA, the CDR3 is TGTGCCAGCAGTCAGGGGATTAGGGGGCTGACTGAAGCTTTCTTT.

V gene TRBV12-5 combines with J gene TRBJ2-2; D may be TRBD2 (5 bases). Trimming pared 2 bases from V and 6 bases from J, leaving 16 bases between. Germline CDR1 and CDR2: LGHNT and FRNRAP. The CDR3 consists of 16 residues. In DNA form, the CDR3 reads TGTGCTAGTGGTTTGTTCCCCTCCACTAGGGCCGGGGAGCTGTTTTTT. Translating gives CASGLFPSTRAGELFF.

The chain recombines TRBV5-1 with TRBJ2-1; the match to TRBD2 covers 8 bases. Germline V CDR1 and CDR2: SGHRS, YFSETQ. This CDR3 region has 14 residues. CDR3: CPPSGGGSYNEQFF. As DNA, the CDR3 is TGCCCCCCCAGCGGCGGGGGGAGCTACAATGAGCAGTTCTTC.

CDR3 sequence reads: CASSGLVTPFQYF. CDR3 sequence (DNA): TGTGCCAGCAGCGGGCTAGTTACCCCGTTTCAGTACTTC. The chain uses TRBV5-6 and TRBJ2-5; no definite D call. Per the germline V gene, CDR1 is SGHDT and CDR2 is YYEEEE. This CDR3 is built from 13 residues. Trimming removed 4 bases at V and 11 bases at J, with 18 bases between.